This T cell receptor (beta chain) was identified during a study of OX40 agonist ivuxolimab in advanced cancers. Sequencing was performed with immunoSEQ multiplex PCR; in TCRdb, only in-frame clones are kept and a portion is missing. Among fewer than 55,000 clones, around 86% were seen once, and the ten largest hold around 1.7%. V shed 7 bases and J 4 bases; nucleotides not matched to a gene: 9. The CDR3 loop spans 15 amino acids. The V gene's germline CDR1 is SGHTA and CDR2 FQGNSA. The material sequenced was CD4+ or CD8+ T cells sorted from blood, taken in a trial of the OX40 agonist ivuxolimab. V is TRBV7-2 and J is TRBJ2-3; 9 nucleotides agree with TRBD1. The clonotype originates from an adult with an advanced solid tumor such as melanoma, head and neck, liver or kidney cancer. DNA of the CDR3: TGTGCCAGCACCCTCAACAGGGGGCGGGCAGATACGCAGTATTTT. This sequence encodes CASTLNRGRADTQYF.